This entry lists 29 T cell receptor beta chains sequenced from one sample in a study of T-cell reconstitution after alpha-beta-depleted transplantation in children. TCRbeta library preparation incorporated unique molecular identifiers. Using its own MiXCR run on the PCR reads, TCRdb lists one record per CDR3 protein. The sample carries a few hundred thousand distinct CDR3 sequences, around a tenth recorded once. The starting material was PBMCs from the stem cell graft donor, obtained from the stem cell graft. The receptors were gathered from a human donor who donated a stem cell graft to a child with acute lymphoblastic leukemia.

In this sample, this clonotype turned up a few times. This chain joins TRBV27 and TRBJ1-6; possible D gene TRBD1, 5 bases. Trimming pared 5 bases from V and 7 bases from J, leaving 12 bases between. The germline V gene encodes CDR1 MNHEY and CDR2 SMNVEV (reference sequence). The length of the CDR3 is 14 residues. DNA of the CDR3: TGTGCCAGCAGTCTCGGGGCCCAAAATTCACCCCTCCACTTT. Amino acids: CASSLGAQNSPLHF.

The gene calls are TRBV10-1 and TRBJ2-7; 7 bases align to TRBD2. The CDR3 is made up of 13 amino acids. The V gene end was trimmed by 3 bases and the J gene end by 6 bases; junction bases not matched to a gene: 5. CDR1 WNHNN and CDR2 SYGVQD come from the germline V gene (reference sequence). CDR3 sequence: CASSEEGGGEQYF. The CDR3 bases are TGCGCCAGCAGTGAAGAGGGCGGGGGCGAGCAGTACTTC.

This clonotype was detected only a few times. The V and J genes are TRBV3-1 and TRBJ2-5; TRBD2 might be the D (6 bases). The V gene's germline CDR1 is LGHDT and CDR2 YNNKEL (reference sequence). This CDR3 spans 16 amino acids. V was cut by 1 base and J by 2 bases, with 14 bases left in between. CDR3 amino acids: CASSQAEASDQETQYF. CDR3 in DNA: TGTGCCAGCAGCCAAGCGGAGGCTAGCGATCAAGAGACCCAGTACTTC.

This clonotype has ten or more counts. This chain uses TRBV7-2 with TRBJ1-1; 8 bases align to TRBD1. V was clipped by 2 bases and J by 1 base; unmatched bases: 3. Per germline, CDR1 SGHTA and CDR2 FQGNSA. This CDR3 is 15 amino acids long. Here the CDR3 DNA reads TGTGCCAGCAGCTTACAGGGGGCTGGGAACACTGAAGCTTTCTTT. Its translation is CASSLQGAGNTEAFF. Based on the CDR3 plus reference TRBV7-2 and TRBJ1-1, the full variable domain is GAGVSQSPSNKVTEKGKDVELRCDPISGHTALYWYRQSLGQGLEFLIYFQGNSAPDKSGLPSDRFSAERTGGSVSTLTIQRTQQEDSAVYLCASSLQGAGNTEAFFGQGTRLTVV.

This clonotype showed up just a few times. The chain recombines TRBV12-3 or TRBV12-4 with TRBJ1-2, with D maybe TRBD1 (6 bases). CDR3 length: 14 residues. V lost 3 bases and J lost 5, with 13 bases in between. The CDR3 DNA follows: TGTGCCAGCAGTTTCAACAGGGATGGATATGGCTACACCTTC. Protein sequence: CASSFNRDGYGYTF.

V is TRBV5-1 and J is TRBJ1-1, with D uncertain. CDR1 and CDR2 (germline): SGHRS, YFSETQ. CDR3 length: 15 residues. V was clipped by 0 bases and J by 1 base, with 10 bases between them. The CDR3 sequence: CASSLALQTNTEAFF. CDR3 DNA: TGCGCCAGCAGCTTGGCTCTCCAGACGAACACTGAAGCTTTCTTT. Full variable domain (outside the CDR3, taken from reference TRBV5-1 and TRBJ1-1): KAGVTQTPRYLIKTRGQQVTLSCSPISGHRSVSWYQQTPGQGLQFLFEYFSETQRNKGNFPGRFSGRQFSNSRSEMNVSTLELGDSALYLCASSLALQTNTEAFFGQGTRLTVV.

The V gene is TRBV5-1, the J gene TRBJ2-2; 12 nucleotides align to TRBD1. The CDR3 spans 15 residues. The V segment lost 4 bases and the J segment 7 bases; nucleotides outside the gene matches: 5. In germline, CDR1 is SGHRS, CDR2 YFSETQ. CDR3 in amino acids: CASSAGTGGVGELFF. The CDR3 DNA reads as TGCGCCAGCAGCGCCGGGACAGGGGGCGTCGGGGAGCTGTTTTTT.

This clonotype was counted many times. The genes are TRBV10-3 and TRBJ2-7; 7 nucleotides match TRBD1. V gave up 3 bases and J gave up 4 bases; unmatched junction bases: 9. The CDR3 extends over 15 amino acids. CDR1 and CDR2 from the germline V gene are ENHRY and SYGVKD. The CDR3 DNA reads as TGTGCCATCAGTGACTACGGACAGGACTCTTACGAGCAGTACTTC. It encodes CAISDYGQDSYEQYF.

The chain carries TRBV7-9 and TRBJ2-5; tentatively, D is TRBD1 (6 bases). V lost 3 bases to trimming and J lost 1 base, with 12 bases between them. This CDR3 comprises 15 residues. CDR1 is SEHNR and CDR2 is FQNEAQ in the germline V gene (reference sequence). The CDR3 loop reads CASSFPVGAQETQYF. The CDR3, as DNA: TGTGCCAGCAGCTTCCCCGTGGGGGCCCAAGAGACCCAGTACTTC.

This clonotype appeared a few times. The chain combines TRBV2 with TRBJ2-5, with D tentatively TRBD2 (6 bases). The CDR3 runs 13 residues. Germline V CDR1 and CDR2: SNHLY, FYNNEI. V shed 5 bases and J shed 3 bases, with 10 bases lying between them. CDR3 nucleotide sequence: TGTGCCAGCAGTTGGAGGGTAAAAGAGACCCAGTACTTC. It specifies CASSWRVKETQYF.

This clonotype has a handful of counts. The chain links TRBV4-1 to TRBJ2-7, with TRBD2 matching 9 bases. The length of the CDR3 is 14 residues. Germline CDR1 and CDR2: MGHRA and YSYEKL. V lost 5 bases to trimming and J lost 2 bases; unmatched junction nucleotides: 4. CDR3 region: CASSSSGTAYEQYF. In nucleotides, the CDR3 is TGCGCCAGCAGCTCTAGCGGGACAGCCTACGAGCAGTACTTC.

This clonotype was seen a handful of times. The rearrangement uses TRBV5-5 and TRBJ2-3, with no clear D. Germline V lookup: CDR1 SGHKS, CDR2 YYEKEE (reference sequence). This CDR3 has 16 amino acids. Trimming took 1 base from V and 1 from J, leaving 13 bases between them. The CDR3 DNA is TGTGCCAGCAGCTTGCCCCACGCCACACGCACAGATACGCAGTATTTT. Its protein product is CASSLPHATRTDTQYF.

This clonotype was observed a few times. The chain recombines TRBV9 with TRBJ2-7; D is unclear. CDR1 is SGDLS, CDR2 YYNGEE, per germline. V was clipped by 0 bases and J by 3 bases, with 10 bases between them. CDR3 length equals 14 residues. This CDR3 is CASSVVGISYEQYF. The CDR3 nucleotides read TGTGCCAGCAGCGTAGTGGGAATCAGCTACGAGCAGTACTTC.

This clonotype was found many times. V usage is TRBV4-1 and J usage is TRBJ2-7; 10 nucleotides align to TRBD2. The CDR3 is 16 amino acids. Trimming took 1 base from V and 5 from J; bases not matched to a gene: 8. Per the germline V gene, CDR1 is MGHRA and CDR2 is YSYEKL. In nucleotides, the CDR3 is TGCGCCAGCAGCCAAGTTCCCCTAGCGGGAGCAAACGAGCAGTACTTC. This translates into CASSQVPLAGANEQYF.

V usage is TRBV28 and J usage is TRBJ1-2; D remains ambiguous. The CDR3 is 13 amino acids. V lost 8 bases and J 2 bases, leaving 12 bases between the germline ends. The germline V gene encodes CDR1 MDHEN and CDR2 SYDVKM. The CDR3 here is CASLGDSNYGYTF. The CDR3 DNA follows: TGTGCCAGCCTCGGGGATTCCAACTATGGCTACACCTTC.

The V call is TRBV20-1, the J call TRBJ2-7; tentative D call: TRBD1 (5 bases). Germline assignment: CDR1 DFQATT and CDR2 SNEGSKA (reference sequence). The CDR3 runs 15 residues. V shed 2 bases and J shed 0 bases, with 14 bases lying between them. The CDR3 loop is CSARTRASGSYEQYF. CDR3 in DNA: TGCAGTGCTAGAACCAGGGCTAGTGGCTCCTACGAGCAGTACTTC.

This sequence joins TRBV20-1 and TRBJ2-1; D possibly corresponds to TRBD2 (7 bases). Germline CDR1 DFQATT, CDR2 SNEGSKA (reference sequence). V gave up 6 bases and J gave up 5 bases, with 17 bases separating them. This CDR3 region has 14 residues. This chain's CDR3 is CSASGGHGDNEQFF. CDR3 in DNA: TGCAGTGCCTCGGGGGGACATGGTGACAATGAGCAGTTCTTC.

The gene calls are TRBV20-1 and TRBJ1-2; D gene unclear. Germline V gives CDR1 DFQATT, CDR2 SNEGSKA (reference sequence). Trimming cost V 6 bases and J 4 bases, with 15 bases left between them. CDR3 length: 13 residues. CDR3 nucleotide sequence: TGCAGTGCCCCTATCTCGGACCCCTATGGCTACACCTTC. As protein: CSAPISDPYGYTF.

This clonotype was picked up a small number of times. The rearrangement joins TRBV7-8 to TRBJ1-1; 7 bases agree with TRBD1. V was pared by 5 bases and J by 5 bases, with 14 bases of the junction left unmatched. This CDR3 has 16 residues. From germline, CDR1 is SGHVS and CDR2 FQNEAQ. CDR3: CASSKTGRGGITEAFF. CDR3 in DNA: TGTGCCAGCAGCAAGACAGGGAGAGGAGGGATAACTGAAGCTTTCTTT.

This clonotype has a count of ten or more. CDR3 sequence: CASSLLHEQYF. CDR3 nucleotides: TGCGCCAGCAGCCTCCTGCACGAGCAGTACTTC. V and J are TRBV5-1 and TRBJ2-7; D unclear. The germline V and J ends were trimmed by 4 bases and 5 bases, with 7 bases remaining between them. Germline V gene lookup returns CDR1 SGHRS and CDR2 YFSETQ. The CDR3 spans 11 residues. The full variable domain, with the rest looked up from reference TRBV5-1 and TRBJ2-7, is KAGVTQTPRYLIKTRGQQVTLSCSPISGHRSVSWYQQTPGQGLQFLFEYFSETQRNKGNFPGRFSGRQFSNSRSEMNVSTLELGDSALYLCASSLLHEQYFGPGTRLTVT.

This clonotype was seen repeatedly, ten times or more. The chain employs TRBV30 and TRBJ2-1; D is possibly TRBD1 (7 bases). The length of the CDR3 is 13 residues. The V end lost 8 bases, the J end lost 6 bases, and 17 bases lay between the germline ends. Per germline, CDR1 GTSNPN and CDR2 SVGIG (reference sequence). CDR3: CARENHRGNEQFF. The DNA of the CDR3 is TGTGCCCGGGAGAATCACAGGGGCAATGAGCAGTTCTTC.

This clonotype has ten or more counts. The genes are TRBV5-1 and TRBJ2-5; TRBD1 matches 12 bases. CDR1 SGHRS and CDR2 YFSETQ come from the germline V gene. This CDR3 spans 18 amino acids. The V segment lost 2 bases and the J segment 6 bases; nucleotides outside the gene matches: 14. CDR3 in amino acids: CASSFNTGTGGVSKTQYF. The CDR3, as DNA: TGCGCCAGCAGCTTCAACACCGGGACAGGGGGCGTATCGAAGACCCAGTACTTC.

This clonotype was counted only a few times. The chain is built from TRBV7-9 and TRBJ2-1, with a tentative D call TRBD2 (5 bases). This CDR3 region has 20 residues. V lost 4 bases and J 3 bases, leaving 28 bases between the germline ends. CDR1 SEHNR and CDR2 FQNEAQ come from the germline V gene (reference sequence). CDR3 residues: CASSYSNLNTQRDSYNEQFF. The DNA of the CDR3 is TGTGCCAGCAGCTACTCAAATTTAAATACTCAACGGGATAGCTACAATGAGCAGTTCTTC.

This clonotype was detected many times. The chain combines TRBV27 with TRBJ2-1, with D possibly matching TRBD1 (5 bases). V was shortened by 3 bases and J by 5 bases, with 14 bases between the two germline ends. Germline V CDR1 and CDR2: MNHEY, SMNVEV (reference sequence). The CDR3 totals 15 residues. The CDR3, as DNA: TGTGCCAGCAGTTTTGGCAGGGTTGGGAACAATGAGCAGTTCTTC. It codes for CASSFGRVGNNEQFF.

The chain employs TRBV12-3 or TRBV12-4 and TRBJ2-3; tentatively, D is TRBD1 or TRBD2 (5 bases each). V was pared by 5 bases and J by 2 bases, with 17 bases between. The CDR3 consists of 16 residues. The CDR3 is CASSNTTGPNTDTQYF. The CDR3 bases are TGTGCCAGCAGTAACACGACGGGACCTAACACAGATACGCAGTATTTT.

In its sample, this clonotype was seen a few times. The CDR3 loop reads CASSRIDEQFF. The CDR3 DNA follows: TGTGCCAGCAGCCGAATCGATGAGCAGTTCTTC. V gene TRBV6-2 or TRBV6-3 combines with J gene TRBJ2-1; D gene uncertain. The germline V gene encodes CDR1 MNHEY and CDR2 SVGEGT. V was pared by 6 bases and J by 8 bases, with 8 bases between. CDR3 length: 11 residues.

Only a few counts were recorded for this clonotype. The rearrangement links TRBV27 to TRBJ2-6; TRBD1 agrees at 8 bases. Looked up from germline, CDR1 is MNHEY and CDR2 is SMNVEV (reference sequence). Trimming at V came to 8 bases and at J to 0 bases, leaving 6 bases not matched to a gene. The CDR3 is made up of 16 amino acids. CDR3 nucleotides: TGTGCCAGCGGAAGACAGGGGAGCTCTGGGGCCAACGTCCTGACTTTC. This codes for CASGRQGSSGANVLTF.

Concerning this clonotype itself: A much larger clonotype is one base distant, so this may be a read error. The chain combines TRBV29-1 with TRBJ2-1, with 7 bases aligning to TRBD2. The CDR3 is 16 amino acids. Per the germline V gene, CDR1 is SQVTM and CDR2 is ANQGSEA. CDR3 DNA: TGCAGCGTTGATGGCTGGCTAGCGGTCTCCTACAATGACCAGTTCTTC. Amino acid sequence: CSVDGWLAVSYNDQFF.

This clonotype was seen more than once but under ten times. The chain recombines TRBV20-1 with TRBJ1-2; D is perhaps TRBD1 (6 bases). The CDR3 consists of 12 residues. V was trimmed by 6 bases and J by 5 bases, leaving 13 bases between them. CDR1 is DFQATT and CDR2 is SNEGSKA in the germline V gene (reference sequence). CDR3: CSAGRGAYGYTF. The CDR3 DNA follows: TGCAGTGCGGGACGGGGGGCGTATGGCTACACCTTC.